The source of this T cell receptor beta chain is a study of OX40 agonist ivuxolimab in advanced cancers. Study-level background: Hepatocellular carcinoma, melanoma, renal cell or head and neck cancer was diagnosed in the dose-escalation patients. Patients with prior anti-PD-1, anti-PD-L1 or anti-CTLA-4 therapy were eligible; roughly 41% had some. Notes on the study in general: Expanded peripheral T-cell antigen specificity went undetermined. CD4+ and CD8+ blood T cells expanded clonally by week 6 at 0.1 to 3.0 mg/kg.

The CDR3 is 15 amino acids. CDR1 is LNHNV and CDR2 is YYDKDF in the germline V gene (reference sequence). The V segment lost 6 bases and the J segment 7 bases; nucleotides outside the gene matches: 7. Only in-frame clones appear in the TCRdb table, and some are missing; sequencing was by immunoSEQ multiplex PCR. The sample includes 60,000 to 100,000 clones, around 86% of them seen just once. This clone was observed a handful of times. Its cognate antigen is unknown. This receptor was identified in an adult with an advanced solid tumor such as melanoma, head and neck, liver or kidney cancer. The starting material was CD4+ or CD8+ T cells sorted from blood, obtained in a trial of the OX40 agonist ivuxolimab. The chain couples TRBV15 to TRBJ2-1, with TRBD2 matching 12 bases. CDR3 DNA: TGTGCCACCAGGGATGGACTAGCGGGAAGGAATGAGCAGTTCTTC. This encodes CATRDGLAGRNEQFF.